This T cell receptor beta chain was sequenced during a study of PD-1 blockade in classical Hodgkin lymphoma. In germline, CDR1 is WSHSY, CDR2 SAAADI. The V gene end was trimmed by 2 bases and the J gene end by 4 bases; junction bases not matched to a gene: 10. The CDR3 totals 18 residues. Relapse after autologous stem cell transplantation occurred in every patient, and brentuximab vedotin exposure varied. Under best response, outcomes were complete response, partial response or progressive disease. Produced via immunoSEQ multiplex PCR; TCRdb's table is partial and in-frame only. The sample holds tens of thousands of clones, 82% seen once.

The material was peripheral blood mononuclear cells (PBMCs), obtained at baseline. The receptor's source is a human donor with classical Hodgkin lymphoma. This chain uses TRBV10-2 with TRBJ2-3, with 12 bases lining up with TRBD2. CDR3 in DNA: TGCGCCAGCAGTGAGGGCGTGGCCCTAGCGGGGGGGCCAGATACGCAGTATTTT. Translated, it gives CASSEGVALAGGPDTQYF.